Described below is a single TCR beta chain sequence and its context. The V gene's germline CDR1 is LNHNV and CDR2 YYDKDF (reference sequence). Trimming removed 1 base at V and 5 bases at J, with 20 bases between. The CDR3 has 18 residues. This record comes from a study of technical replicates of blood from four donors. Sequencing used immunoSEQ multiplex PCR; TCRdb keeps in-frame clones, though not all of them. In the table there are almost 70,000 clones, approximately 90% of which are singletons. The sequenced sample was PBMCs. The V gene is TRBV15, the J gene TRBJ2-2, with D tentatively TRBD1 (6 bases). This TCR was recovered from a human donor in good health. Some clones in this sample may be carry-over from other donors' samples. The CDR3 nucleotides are TGTGCCACCAGCAGAGCCGCAACCAGGGGTTACGGAACCGGGGAGCTGTTTTTT. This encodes CATSRAATRGYGTGELFF.